This TCR beta chain was found in a study of cytomegalovirus exposure and HLA in healthy donors. Findings and caveats of the study: When analyzed later, the rates of TCR association showed variation by HLA locus, with DRB1 the most and HLA-C the fewest. Analysis was performed later, and it showed HLA-associated TCR beta chains to be more clonally expanded than equally common others.

This PCR relied on a set of 60 Vbeta primers and 13 Jbeta primers. The protocol was immunoSEQ multiplex PCR, while the TCRdb copy is restricted to in-frame clones and leaves out a portion. Seen here are about 140,000 clones, about 74% observed once, and the top ten hold around 2%. The CDR3 runs 13 residues. A word on this clone: Its antigen is still unknown.

V is TRBV21-1 and J is TRBJ2-7; the table's D call TRBD2 went unverified against the DNA. TRBV21-1 is a recognized pseudogene. This sequence was found in a man aged 25 to 40 in good health and CMV-seronegative. Material for sequencing was PBMCs. CDR3 protein: CASSKAPAYEQYF. In DNA form, the CDR3 reads TGTGCCAGCAGCAAAGCCCCCGCCTACGAGCAGTACTTC.